These 3 T cell receptor beta chains were sequenced from one sample in a study of T cells in Graves' hyperthyroidism and ophthalmopathy (dated by TCRdb to the late 2010s). Library preparation used multiplex PCR. The reads were generated on an Illumina HiSeq 2000. TCR beta CDR3 regions were amplified from RNA transcripts. A first-round RT-PCR of the TCR CDR3 used the HTBI primer set with the Qiagen OneStep RT-PCR kit. The public reads were reanalyzed by TCRdb: fastp trimming at Q25, MiXCR alignment, in-frame beta chains only. Rows are combined by CDR3 protein, so each entry shows the most common genes and DNA. The sample table contains 400,000 to 500,000 distinct CDR3 sequences; only one count was recorded for approximately 15% of them. The top ten clonotypes cover about 5% of the sample. Sequencing was carried out using blood. Receptors originate from a woman in her late teens or twenties with Graves' hyperthyroidism.

This clonotype was picked up many times. The CDR3 loop is CASSLATSGMLYEQYF. The CDR3 nucleotides are TGTGCCAGCAGCTTAGCCACTAGCGGGATGCTCTACGAGCAGTACTTC. This chain joins TRBV7-8 and TRBJ2-7, with 10 bases that match TRBD2. The CDR3 is made up of 16 amino acids. V shed 0 bases, J shed 3 bases, and the junction held 5 bases outside the gene matches. CDR1 SGHVS and CDR2 FQNEAQ come from the germline V gene.

This clonotype has ten or more counts. The chain links TRBV30 to TRBJ2-7; 8 bases agree with TRBD1. This CDR3 comprises 16 residues. CDR1 and CDR2 from the germline V gene are GTSNPN and SVGIG (reference sequence). V lost 0 bases, J lost 0 bases, and 7 bases stayed unmatched. The DNA of the CDR3 is TGTGCCTGGAGTGTACGGGGACAGGTTTTCTCCTACGAGCAGTACTTC. This codes for CAWSVRGQVFSYEQYF. The full variable domain, in which reference TRBV30 and TRBJ2-7 provide the parts outside the CDR3, is SQTIHQWPATLVQPVGSPLSLECTVEGTSNPNLYWYRQAAGRGLQLLFYSVGIGQISSEVPQNLSASRPQDRQFILSSKKLLLSDSGFYLCAWSVRGQVFSYEQYFGPGTRLTVT.

This clonotype appeared many times. The genes are TRBV6-1 and TRBJ2-1, with TRBD2 as a possible D gene (6 bases). Trimming took 6 bases from V and 6 from J, leaving 18 bases between them. The germline CDR1 and CDR2 sequences are MNHNS and SASEGT. This CDR3 spans 15 amino acids. The CDR3 DNA follows: TGTGCCAGCAGACAAAAACCCAGGAGGGGCAATGAGCAGTTCTTC. This translates into CASRQKPRRGNEQFF.